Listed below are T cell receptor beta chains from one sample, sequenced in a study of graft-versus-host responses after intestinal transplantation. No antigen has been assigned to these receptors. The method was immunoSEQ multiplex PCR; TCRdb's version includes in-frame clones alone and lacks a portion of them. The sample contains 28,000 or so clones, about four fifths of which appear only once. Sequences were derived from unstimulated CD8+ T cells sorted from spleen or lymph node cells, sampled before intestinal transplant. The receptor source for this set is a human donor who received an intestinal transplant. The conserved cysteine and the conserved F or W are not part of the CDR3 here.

CDR3 protein: ASSPRREDRDSPLH
V gene: TRBV28

CDR3 protein: ASSSWGLAGVYEQY
V gene: TRBV11-2

CDR3 protein: ASSFGTEVYEQY
V gene: TRBV19

CDR3 protein: ASSEPGYNQPQH
V gene: TRBV28

CDR3 protein: ASSYGGGSSYNEQF
V gene: TRBV6-5

CDR3 protein: ASQKEGENIQY
V gene: TRBV13

CDR3 protein: ATSRKLGQGNEKLF
V gene: TRBV15

CDR3 protein: ASSLSGRNEQF
V gene: TRBV28

CDR3 protein: ASSVASASADTQY
V gene: TRBV2

CDR3 protein: ASSSPPAGVPANTGELF
V gene: TRBV28

CDR3 protein: ASSPWTSGGAQSYEQY
V gene: TRBV11-2

CDR3 protein: ASSLRGLSSYEQY
V gene: TRBV28

CDR3 protein: AASRDTSYEQY
V gene: TRBV10-1

CDR3 protein: ASSLGRRAGQETQY
V gene: TRBV11-2

CDR3 protein: ASSPLRMSTDTQY
V gene: TRBV7-2

CDR3 protein: ASSYSTPGRGETQY
V gene: TRBV6-5

CDR3 protein: ASSLAFAGGHTDTQY
V gene: TRBV7-6

CDR3 protein: ASSFHPGLAGGVYEQF
V gene: TRBV7-9

CDR3 protein: ASSLRRERGQPQH
V gene: TRBV28

CDR3 protein: ASSQDGGLQRGYT
V gene: TRBV5-4

CDR3 protein: ASSLRGLPDWQY
V gene: TRBV5-6

CDR3 protein: ASSFIQGAREQY
V gene: TRBV5-6

CDR3 protein: ASPKGRGPSYNEQF
V gene: TRBV21-1

CDR3 protein: AISDQGQGNTEAF
V gene: TRBV10-3

CDR3 protein: ASSQGGTGAETQY
V gene: TRBV4-1

CDR3 protein: ASSSSRDTYTEAF
V gene: TRBV18